This record looks at one TCR beta chain sequence and its context. Its antigen is not identified. The data were obtained in a study of T cell responses to AZD1222 COVID-19 vaccine. The wider study: Second doses at about 4 or about 12 weeks were pooled. Study outcomes and limitations: Close to half of spike-specific TCRs reportedly recognize unmutated variant regions. Every sample of the repertoires postdated the peak T cell response.

Method: immunoSEQ multiplex PCR; TCRdb's copy keeps in-frame clones and lacks some. The sample records 100,000 or so clones, about 82% being singletons. Trimming took 1 base from V and 7 from J, leaving 13 bases between them. The CDR3 has 14 amino acids. CDR1 is MNHNS and CDR2 is SASEGT in the germline V gene. The source is an adult in good health. The rearrangement links TRBV6-1 to TRBJ1-2, with a weak D call TRBD1 (5 bases). The starting material was peripheral blood, obtained on day 0 of AZD1222 vaccination. The CDR3 region is CASSEGDRLGGYTF. The DNA for the CDR3 is TGTGCCAGCAGTGAAGGGGACCGCCTCGGTGGCTACACCTTC.